This T cell receptor beta chain emerged from a study of blood T cells in healthy people across ages. This clonotype was counted between two and nine times. V was shortened by 6 bases and J by 6 bases, with 8 bases between the two germline ends. This CDR3 has 11 residues. Combining a sample-barcoded 5' primer with a J-beta primer mix, a second PCR ran for 7 to 11 cycles. TCRdb passed the 5' RACE reads through MiXCR, listing each CDR3 protein once. The table has about 1.5 million distinct CDR3 sequences, roughly two fifths seen once. The genes are TRBV12-3 or TRBV12-4 and TRBJ1-2, with a weak D call TRBD1 (5 bases). The source of this sequence is a woman aged 18-29 years in good health. Sequencing was carried out using blood. The CDR3 spells CASRSGDGYTF. Here the CDR3 DNA reads TGTGCCAGCAGATCGGGGGATGGCTACACCTTC.